This T cell receptor (beta chain) derives from a study of T-cell memory formation after mild COVID-19. Looking at the study overall: TCR clusters largely stayed donor specific. General observations from the study: What remained unconfirmed was the SARS-CoV-2 specificity of second-wave clones peaking on day 37.

Constant-segment primers served in 5'RACE that generated TCR alpha and TCR beta cDNA libraries bearing sample barcodes and UMIs. MiXCR, applied by TCRdb to the 5' RACE reads, yields one record per CDR3 protein. The sample carries around 300,000 distinct CDR3 sequences, roughly 15% recorded once. Germline values: CDR1 MNHEY, CDR2 SVGAGI. V lost 10 bases and J 5 bases, leaving 20 bases between the germline ends. This CDR3 comprises 14 residues. This clonotype was counted only a few times. Antigen: not known. The V gene is TRBV6-5, the J gene TRBJ2-5, with D tentatively TRBD1 (6 bases). The source is a man younger than 30 who had mild COVID-19 (a few samples of this study predate the infection). Cell type and time point are not known. Sequenced input: PBMCs or a T cell subset sorted from them (not recorded which). The CDR3 spells CATRQEIYSETQYF. In nucleotides, the CDR3 is TGTGCCACCCGACAGGAGATTTACTCGGAGACCCAGTACTTC.